Listed here is a single TCR beta chain. This record belongs to a study of blood T cell repertoires in COVID-19. For the study at large: T cells, B-cell-depleted T cells, or PBMCs provided the cDNA or gDNA that served as material.

The CDR3 is made up of 15 amino acids. Germline lookup yields CDR1 SGHRS and CDR2 YFSETQ. Trimming left V 0 bases short and J 3 bases short, with 10 bases between. The data were produced by immunoSEQ multiplex PCR, yet TCRdb's version contains in-frame clones alone and is incomplete. Counted here are more than 100,000 clones, roughly 90% occurring once; the ten biggest clones make up roughly 4.7%. Sequenced material: peripheral blood. This clonotype originated in a man aged 40-50 years with acute or convalescent COVID-19. The chain links TRBV5-1 to TRBJ2-1; D is unclear. The CDR3, as DNA: TGCGCCAGCAGCTTGGAGGTGCGGATCTACAATGAGCAGTTCTTC. Translation gives CASSLEVRIYNEQFF.